Listed here are 20 T cell receptor beta chains from one sample, sequenced in a study of T cells in Graves' hyperthyroidism and ophthalmopathy. Template material for amplifying TCR beta CDR3 regions consisted of RNA transcripts. A first-round RT-PCR of the TCR CDR3 used the HTBI primer set. TCRdb reprocessed the multiplex PCR reads with MiXCR, giving one entry per CDR3 protein. The data show approximately 510,000 distinct CDR3 sequences, with about 46% seen just once and about 40% held by the top ten. The sequencing sample was made of peripheral blood or thyroid tissue (not recorded which). Receptors were obtained from an adult woman with Graves' disease, either hyperthyroidism or ophthalmopathy (not recorded which).

This clonotype was counted only a few times. This CDR3 is missing its conserved last phenylalanine or tryptophan, likely due to a read error. The limits of the CDR3 on the DNA are not certain, so only TCRdb's listed CDR3 is given. V usage is TRBV12-3 or TRBV12-4 and J usage is TRBJ2-6. The CDR3 totals 8 residues, both ends included. The CDR3 protein is CASSWGTS.

To note about this clonotype: A read error may produce the germline difference seen at one junction end. This sequence joins TRBV5-1 and TRBJ2-6; 8 nucleotides align to TRBD1. The CDR3 is made up of 16 amino acids. The germline V gene encodes CDR1 SGHRS and CDR2 YFSETQ. CDR3 DNA: TGCGCCAGCAGCTTGGGGACAGGGCCCGGGGCCAACGTCCTGAGTTTC. Amino acid sequence: CASSLGTGPGANVLSF.

This clonotype came up many times. V and J are TRBV15 and TRBJ1-2; no clear D gene. Looked up from germline, CDR1 is LNHNV and CDR2 is YYDKDF (reference sequence). Trimming removed 1 base at V and 6 bases at J, with 15 bases between. There are 15 residues in the CDR3. CDR3 loop: CATSRAGRNFNGYTF. The DNA for the CDR3 is TGTGCCACCAGCAGAGCGGGCAGGAACTTTAATGGCTACACCTTC.

This clonotype was observed many times. CDR3 residues: CASTPSTHNQPQHF. CDR3 sequence (DNA): TGTGCCAGCACCCCATCGACCCACAATCAGCCCCAGCATTTT. The chain carries TRBV7-2 and TRBJ1-5; D is ambiguous. CDR1 is SGHTA and CDR2 is FQGNSA in the germline V gene. The CDR3 length is 14 residues. The V end was cut by 7 bases, the J end by 3 bases, with 13 bases between. The full variable domain, its missing parts supplied by reference TRBV7-2 and TRBJ1-5, is GAGVSQSPSNKVTEKGKDVELRCDPISGHTALYWYRQSLGQGLEFLIYFQGNSAPDKSGLPSDRFSAERTGGSVSTLTIQRTQQEDSAVYLCASTPSTHNQPQHFGDGTRLSIL.

For the CDR3, the DNA is TGTGCCACCAGTGATTCCAACAGGGAGGCCTACAATGAGCAGTTCTTC. Residues: CATSDSNREAYNEQFF. The chain couples TRBV24-1 to TRBJ2-1; the D call may be TRBD1 or TRBD2 (6 bases each). From germline, CDR1 is KGHDR and CDR2 SFDVKD. Between the trimmed V and J ends, which lost 2 bases and 2 bases, there was a span of 12 bases. This CDR3 is 16 amino acids long.

The chain joins TRBV29-1 to TRBJ1-1; D unclear. Trimming stripped 6 bases from V and 1 base from J, with 15 bases between. Per the germline V gene, CDR1 is SQVTM and CDR2 is ANQGSEA. This CDR3 region has 14 residues. The CDR3 bases are TGCAGCGTGACCCTCACGGGCAGGAACACTGAAGCTTTCTTT. Translating it yields CSVTLTGRNTEAFF.

The J gene is TRBJ2-7, the V gene TRBV2; 9 positions agree with TRBD1. V dropped 8 bases and J dropped 6; count of bases not matched to a gene: 14. Germline CDR1 SNHLY, CDR2 FYNNEI. CDR3 size: 15 residues. The CDR3 loop reads CASAYRRGQGPEQYF. The CDR3 DNA follows: TGTGCCAGCGCTTATCGTCGGGGACAGGGACCCGAGCAGTACTTC.

This clonotype was seen more than once but under ten times. The chain uses TRBV2 and TRBJ2-6, with TRBD1 matching 11 bases. CDR1 SNHLY and CDR2 FYNNEI come from the germline V gene. The CDR3 is 16 residues long. The junction had 5 bases not matched to a gene; V was cut back by 9 bases and J by 1 base. CDR3 loop: CARGQGAPSGANVLTF. CDR3 bases: TGTGCCAGAGGACAGGGGGCGCCTTCTGGGGCCAACGTCCTGACTTTC.

The chain employs TRBV7-9 and TRBJ1-6; 9 bases line up with TRBD1. CDR1 SEHNR and CDR2 FQNEAQ come from the germline V gene (reference sequence). This CDR3 region has 15 residues. With 2 bases clipped from V and 10 bases from J, the junction kept 6 bases outside the gene matches. The CDR3 spells CASSLLGQGPSPLHF. The CDR3 DNA is TGTGCCAGCAGCTTATTGGGACAGGGCCCCTCACCCCTCCACTTT. Full variable domain (remainder filled in from reference TRBV7-9 and TRBJ1-6): DTGVSQNPRHKITKRGQNVTFRCDPISEHNRLYWYRQTLGQGPEFLTYFQNEAQLEKSRLLSDRFSAERPKGSFSTLEIQRTEQGDSAMYLCASSLLGQGPSPLHFGNGTRLTVT.

A note on this clonotype: It may be a read error: a sequence one base away is much more abundant. The chain couples TRBV2 to TRBJ1-3; D not certain. The CDR3 consists of 15 residues. From germline, CDR1 is SNHLY and CDR2 FYNNEI. The CDR3: CASSYRRSSGDTIYF. The CDR3 DNA is TGTGCCAGCAGTTATCGGCGGAGCTCTGGAGACACCATATATTTT.

V and J are TRBV19 and TRBJ2-3; D is uncertain. V lost 5 bases and J lost 3, with 12 bases in between. The CDR3 has 14 amino acids. Germline V CDR1 and CDR2: LNHDA, SQIVND (reference sequence). The CDR3 region has the DNA TGTGCCAGTAGTTCCCGGCTGGCAACAGATACGCAGTATTTT. Protein product: CASSSRLATDTQYF.

This chain uses TRBV28 with TRBJ1-4; perhaps TRBD1 as D (6 bases). Germline values: CDR1 MDHEN, CDR2 SYDVKM. The CDR3 is 15 residues long. V lost 5 bases and J lost 4, with 14 bases in between. CDR3 loop: CASSPNRAFNEKLFF. The CDR3 nucleotides read TGTGCCAGCAGTCCAAACAGGGCGTTTAATGAAAAACTGTTTTTT.

The chain links TRBV6-5 to TRBJ2-7; 8 bases match TRBD1. Trimming cost V 6 bases and J 2 bases; bases outside gene matches: 9. Per germline, CDR1 MNHEY and CDR2 SVGAGI. The CDR3 has 15 residues. The CDR3 DNA sequence: TGTGCCAGCAGATCAGGCGGGACAGGTACCTACGAGCAGTACTTC. Its protein product is CASRSGGTGTYEQYF.

This clonotype was recorded many times. The rearrangement uses TRBV7-9 and TRBJ2-7; D is unclear. Trimming removed 1 base from V and 6 bases from J, with 13 bases in between. The CDR3 sequence is 14 residues long. Germline V CDR1 and CDR2: SEHNR, FQNEAQ (reference sequence). Written as DNA, the CDR3 is TGTGCCAGCAGCTTAGGGGGTTGGGCAGGCGAGCAGTACTTC. Protein: CASSLGGWAGEQYF.

This clonotype was picked up one time. The chain joins TRBV7-9 to TRBJ2-5, with 14 bases fitting TRBD2. Trimming at V came to 5 bases and at J to 5 bases, leaving 7 bases not matched to a gene. Germline V gene lookup returns CDR1 SEHNR and CDR2 FQNEAQ (reference sequence). The CDR3 is 16 amino acids. The CDR3 sequence is CASSRGTSGGGETQYF. Written as DNA, the CDR3 is TGTGCCAGCAGCCGAGGGACTAGCGGGGGAGGCGAGACCCAGTACTTC.

The gene calls are TRBV19 and TRBJ2-7; tentatively, D is TRBD1 (6 bases). V was cut by 9 bases and J by 12 bases, with 18 bases left in between. Germline-derived CDR1 and CDR2 are LNHDA and SQIVND (reference sequence). The CDR3 runs 11 residues. CDR3 DNA: TGTGCCAGCAGCCATCCGGGACAAGTGTACTTC. Encoded protein: CASSHPGQVYF. The full variable domain, in which reference TRBV19 and TRBJ2-7 provide the parts outside the CDR3, is DGGITQSPKYLFRKEGQNVTLSCEQNLNHDAMYWYRQDPGQGLRLIYYSQIVNDFQKGDIAEGYSVSREKKESFPLTVTSAQKNPTAFYLCASSHPGQVYFGPGTRLTVT.

This chain joins TRBV10-3 and TRBJ1-4; TRBD1 matches at 7 bases. The germline V gene encodes CDR1 ENHRY and CDR2 SYGVKD. V trimming: 11 bases; J trimming: 8 bases; junction bases outside the gene matches: 8. The CDR3 contains 12 residues. Here the CDR3 reads CASGQSEEKLFF. The CDR3, as DNA: TGTGCCTCGGGACAGTCAGAAGAAAAACTGTTTTTT.

This chain links TRBV20-1 with TRBJ2-5; D is undetermined. Germline CDR1 is DFQATT and CDR2 is SNEGSKA (reference sequence). The V end was cut by 3 bases, the J end by 1 base, with 6 bases between. The CDR3 sequence is 12 residues long. This CDR3 is CSARAAQETQYF. The CDR3 nucleotides read TGCAGTGCTAGGGCAGCCCAAGAGACCCAGTACTTC.

This chain uses TRBV10-3 with TRBJ1-5; a possible D gene is TRBD1 (5 bases). V gave up 2 bases and J gave up 7 bases, with 12 bases separating them. The CDR3 length is 14 residues. CDR1 and CDR2 (germline): ENHRY, SYGVKD. The CDR3 spells CAISEAGRGQPQHF. The CDR3 DNA is TGTGCCATCAGTGAGGCAGGGCGAGGACAGCCCCAGCATTTT.

J is TRBJ1-5 and V is TRBV2; TRBD1 aligns across 9 bases. V was clipped by 8 bases and J by 4 bases; unmatched bases: 6. This CDR3 is built from 14 residues. CDR1 and CDR2 from the germline V gene are SNHLY and FYNNEI. Here the CDR3 reads CASRGTGQNQPQHF. The CDR3 DNA sequence: TGTGCCAGCCGGGGGACAGGGCAAAATCAGCCCCAGCATTTT.